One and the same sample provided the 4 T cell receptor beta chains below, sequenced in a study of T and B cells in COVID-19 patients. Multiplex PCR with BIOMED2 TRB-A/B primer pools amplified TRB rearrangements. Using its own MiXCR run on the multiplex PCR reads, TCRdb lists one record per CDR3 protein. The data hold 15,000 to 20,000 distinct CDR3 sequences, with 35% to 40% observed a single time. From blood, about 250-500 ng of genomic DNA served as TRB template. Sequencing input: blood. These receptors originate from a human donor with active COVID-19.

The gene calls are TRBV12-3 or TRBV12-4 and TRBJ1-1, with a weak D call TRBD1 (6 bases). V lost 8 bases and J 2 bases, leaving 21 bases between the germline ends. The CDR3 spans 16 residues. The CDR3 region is CASGWRGGGPNTEAFF. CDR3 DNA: TGTGCCAGCGGCTGGAGGGGGGGAGGGCCTAACACTGAAGCTTTCTTT.

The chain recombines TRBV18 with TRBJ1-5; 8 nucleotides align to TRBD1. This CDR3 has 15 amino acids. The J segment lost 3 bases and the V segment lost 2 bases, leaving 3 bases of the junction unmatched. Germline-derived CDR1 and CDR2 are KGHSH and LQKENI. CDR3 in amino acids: CASSPETGDNQPQHF. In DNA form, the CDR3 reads TGTGCCAGCTCACCAGAGACAGGGGACAATCAGCCCCAGCATTTT.

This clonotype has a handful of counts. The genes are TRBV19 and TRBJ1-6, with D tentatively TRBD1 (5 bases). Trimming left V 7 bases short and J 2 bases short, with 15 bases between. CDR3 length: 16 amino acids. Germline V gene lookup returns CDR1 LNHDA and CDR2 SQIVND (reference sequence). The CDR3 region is CASNQSPGTYNSPLHF. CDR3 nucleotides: TGTGCCAGTAATCAATCCCCAGGGACCTATAATTCACCCCTCCACTTT.

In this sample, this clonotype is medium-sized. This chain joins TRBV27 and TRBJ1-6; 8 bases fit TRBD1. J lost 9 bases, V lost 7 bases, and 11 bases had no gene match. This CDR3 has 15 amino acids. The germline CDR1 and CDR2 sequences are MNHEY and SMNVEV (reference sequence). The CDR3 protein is CASNQQGEVGSPLHF. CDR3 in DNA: TGTGCCAGCAACCAACAGGGGGAGGTGGGTTCACCCCTCCACTTT.